This is a list of T cell receptor beta chains from one sample in a study of T cell changes during pregnancy in multiple sclerosis. TCRdb's table, derived via immunoSEQ multiplex PCR, lists solely in-frame clones and lacks some. Seen here are 8,000 or so clones, roughly 85% observed once, and the top ten hold roughly 10%. Sequences were derived from CD8+ T cells from peripheral blood mononuclear cells, sampled in the first trimester of pregnancy. These receptors were collected from a female donor in good health, enrolled as a control in a pregnancy study. Each CDR3 is given with its conserved first and last residue. Fields, in order: J gene, D gene, clone size, V gene, CDR3 DNA, CDR3 protein. A D gene is named only where the DNA matches it firmly. Some rows have no size entry. The others give once, few or many, or a class for an expanded clone.

>TRBJ2-7|TRBD1|medium-sized|TRBV9
TGTGCCAGCAGCGGGGACAGGGAAGGCTACGAGCAGTACTTC
CASSGDREGYEQYF
>TRBJ2-1|-|-|TRBV7-9
TGTGCCAGCAGCTTAGCGGGGAGCTACAATGAGCAGTTCTTC
CASSLAGSYNEQFF
>TRBJ1-1|TRBD1|-|TRBV7-9
TGTGCCAGCAGCTTGTGGTACAGGGGGCGTGATGAAGCTTTCTTT
CASSLWYRGRDEAFF
>TRBJ1-1|-|medium-sized|TRBV7-6
TGTGCCAGCAGCTCACAATCCTACAGGGTGAACACTGAAGCTTTCTTT
CASSSQSYRVNTEAFF
>TRBJ2-2|-|-|TRBV7-9
TGTGCCAGCAGCTTTACTACAGGTTCCGGGGAGCTGTTTTTT
CASSFTTGSGELFF
>TRBJ2-1|TRBD1|-|TRBV11-1
TGTGCCAGCAGCGTGACAGGGGGCACCTACAATGAGCAGTTCTTC
CASSVTGGTYNEQFF
>TRBJ1-5|TRBD1|-|TRBV27
TGTGCCAGCAGTTTATACGGGTTCGGGGACAGGAATCAGCCCCAGCATTTT
CASSLYGFGDRNQPQHF
>TRBJ2-3|-|-|TRBV6-4
TGTGCCAGCAGTGAGACGAGGGACACAGATACGCAGTATTTT
CASSETRDTDTQYF
>TRBJ2-5|TRBD1|-|TRBV7-9
TGTGCCAGCAGCCTCATCGGGACAGGGGGTTGGGAGACCCAGTACTTC
CASSLIGTGGWETQYF
>TRBJ2-7|TRBD1|-|TRBV5-6
TGTGCCAGCAGCTTTGGACAGGGACCATCCGAGCAGTACTTC
CASSFGQGPSEQYF
>TRBJ1-2|-|once|TRBV19
TGTGCCAGTAGCAGCGGGACATATAAGGGCTACACCTTC
CASSSGTYKGYTF
>TRBJ2-7|TRBD1|-|TRBV19
TGTGCCAGTAGTACCATGGACAGGAACGAGCAGTACTTC
CASSTMDRNEQYF
>TRBJ2-1|TRBD2|-|TRBV7-9
TGTGCCAGCAGCTTTTCGGAGACTAGCGACAATGAGCAGTTCTTC
CASSFSETSDNEQFF
>TRBJ2-5|-|few|TRBV14
TGTGCCAGCAGCCAAGGGGCGAGAGTTTGGGACTGGGAGACCCAGTACTTC
CASSQGARVWDWETQYF
>TRBJ1-1|-|-|TRBV14
TGTGCCAGCAGCCAAGGGACAAAAATGAACACTGAAGCTTTCTTT
CASSQGTKMNTEAFF
>TRBJ1-2|-|-|TRBV7-9
TGTGCCAGCAGCTTAGCTGAACTCGCGGGCTACACCTTC
CASSLAELAGYTF
>TRBJ1-4|-|-|TRBV6-1
TGTGCCAGCAGTGAAGAACTGGGCAGTGCCAATGAAAAACTGTTTTTT
CASSEELGSANEKLFF
>TRBJ2-2|-|-|TRBV6-4
TGTGCCAGCCAGAGCGGTCCAAACACCGGGGAGCTGTTTTTT
CASQSGPNTGELFF
>TRBJ2-3|TRBD2|-|TRBV6-5
TGTGCCAGCAGTTACTCCGGGACTAGCGGTTCAGATACGCAGTATTTT
CASSYSGTSGSDTQYF
>TRBJ1-6|-|-|TRBV27
TGTGCCAGCAGTCAACAGGGTTCTAATTCACCCCTCCACTTT
CASSQQGSNSPLHF
>TRBJ2-7|-|-|TRBV9
TGTGCCAGCAGCGTAGGACAAGGCACCGAGCAGTACTTC
CASSVGQGTEQYF
>TRBJ2-1|-|-|TRBV7-9
TGTGCCAGCAGCTGGGGCGGAGCCGGAGAGCAGTTCTTC
CASSWGGAGEQFF
>TRBJ2-7|TRBD2|-|TRBV7-2
TGTGCCAGCAGCCTAACTAGCGGGAAGCTCGGCGAGCAGTACTTC
CASSLTSGKLGEQYF
>TRBJ2-1|TRBD2|-|TRBV6-1
TGTGCCAGCAGTGAAGCTGAAGCGGGAGGGCCAAATGAGCAGTTCTTC
CASSEAEAGGPNEQFF
>TRBJ2-7|TRBD1|-|TRBV4-1
TGCGCCAGCAGCCAAATTGGACAGGGCTCCTACGAGCAGTACTTC
CASSQIGQGSYEQYF
>TRBJ1-1|TRBD1|-|TRBV29-1
TGCAGCGTCCAGGGGGCTTTCGCTGAAGCTTTCTTT
CSVQGAFAEAFF
>TRBJ1-1|-|-|TRBV29-1
TGCAGCGTTGAAGTACGGGGTTACACTGAAGCTTTCTTT
CSVEVRGYTEAFF
>TRBJ2-5|TRBD2|-|TRBV5-4
TGTGCCAGCAGCTCAGGCCCAATAACTAGCGGGGGGGCGCCAGAGACCCAGTACTTC
CASSSGPITSGGAPETQYF
>TRBJ2-2|TRBD2|-|TRBV27
TGTGCCACCACGAAGACTAGCGGCCCCATGTCCACCGGGGAGCTGTTTTTT
CATTKTSGPMSTGELFF
>TRBJ2-3|TRBD2|-|TRBV6-4
TGTGCCAGCAGTTCCCGGGGGGGAACTAGCGGAGATACGCAGTATTTT
CASSSRGGTSGDTQYF
>TRBJ2-7|-|-|TRBV7-9
TGTGCCAGCAGCTTAGTCGAGGGCGAGCAGTACTTC
CASSLVEGEQYF
>TRBJ2-3|TRBD2|-|TRBV5-1
TGCGCCAGCAGCTTCGGACTAGCGGGGAAAACTAGCACAGATACGCAGTATTTT
CASSFGLAGKTSTDTQYF
>TRBJ2-5|TRBD2|-|TRBV6-4
TGTGCCAGCAGTGAAGGTAGCGGGGGCAGGGAGACCCAGTACTTC
CASSEGSGGRETQYF
>TRBJ2-1|TRBD2|-|TRBV6-5
TGTGCCAGCAGCATGACTAGCGGGTACAATGAGCAGTTCTTC
CASSMTSGYNEQFF
>TRBJ2-1|TRBD2|-|TRBV5-1
TGCGCCAGCAGCTTGGGCCGACTAGCGGGGGCGAGTAGTTACCCTAATGAGCAGTTCTTC
CASSLGRLAGASSYPNEQFF
>TRBJ2-1|-|hyperexpanded|TRBV11-2
TGTGCCAGCAGCTTAGATTTGGCGGGCGGCAATGAGCAGTTCTTC
CASSLDLAGGNEQFF
>TRBJ2-7|TRBD1|-|TRBV5-1
TGCGCCAGCAGTTTAGGGACAGGGACCTACGAGCAGTACTTC
CASSLGTGTYEQYF
>TRBJ1-2|-|-|TRBV27
TGTGCCAGCAGTTTATCAGGCGGGTCCCATGGCTACACCTTC
CASSLSGGSHGYTF
>TRBJ2-7|-|-|TRBV6-1
TGTGCCAGCAGTGAAGCGCTGGACAGCCCCTACGAGCAGTACTTC
CASSEALDSPYEQYF
>TRBJ2-3|TRBD2|-|TRBV6-4
TGTGCCAGCAGTGACTCCCCTGGTAGCGGGGCGACAGATACGCAGTATTTT
CASSDSPGSGATDTQYF
>TRBJ2-5|TRBD1|-|TRBV2
TGTGCCAGCGGCCGGGACAGCCAAGAGACCCAGTACTTC
CASGRDSQETQYF
>TRBJ2-7|-|-|TRBV27
TGTGCCAGCAGCACGGGGTTTGGTACCTACGAGCAGTACTTC
CASSTGFGTYEQYF
>TRBJ2-2|TRBD1|-|TRBV28
TGTGCCAGCAGTTTCAGGGGGCGAGAGAACACCGGGGAGCTGTTTTTT
CASSFRGRENTGELFF
>TRBJ1-4|TRBD1|-|TRBV6-4
TGTGCCAGCAGTGACTACCGGGACAGGTCCGCCCGACCGACCAATAATGAAAAACTGTTTTTT
CASSDYRDRSARPTNNEKLFF
>TRBJ2-5|TRBD2|-|TRBV15
TGTGCCACCAGCAGGGACGTCGGCGGGGGTGCGGAGACCCAGTACTTC
CATSRDVGGGAETQYF
>TRBJ1-5|TRBD1|-|TRBV28
TGTGCCAGCAGCGCCACCGAGACAGGGCCGCTTCAGCCCCAGCATTTT
CASSATETGPLQPQHF
>TRBJ2-1|-|-|TRBV4-1
TGCGCCAGCAGCCAAGGGGGCGGTGACTACAATGAGCAGTTCTTC
CASSQGGGDYNEQFF
>TRBJ2-7|TRBD1|-|TRBV7-9
TGTGCCAGCAGCTCATTAGGGACAGCCTACGAGCAGTACTTC
CASSSLGTAYEQYF
>TRBJ1-1|-|-|TRBV6-5
TGTGCCAGCAGATCCAAGGGGGGGATGAGGACTGAAGCTTTCTTT
CASRSKGGMRTEAFF
>TRBJ1-1|-|medium-sized|TRBV19
TGTGCCAGTAGTATTGTAGCCGGGAACACTGAAGCTTTCTTT
CASSIVAGNTEAFF
>TRBJ2-5|-|few|TRBV4-2
TGTGCCAGCAGCCAAGATCGTGAGGGGGGGGAGACCCAGTACTTC
CASSQDREGGETQYF
>TRBJ1-1|-|-|TRBV15
TGTGCCACCAGCCATAGTAACTTTGATAGCACTGAAGCTTTCTTT
CATSHSNFDSTEAFF
>TRBJ2-5|TRBD2|-|TRBV5-1
TGCGCCAGCAGCTCCCGGGGGGGGCGGAGTAGAGTAGAGACCCAGTACTTC
CASSSRGGRSRVETQYF
>TRBJ2-1|-|-|TRBV6-5
TGTGCCAGCAGTTACCCTACTATCAATGAGCAGTTCTTC
CASSYPTINEQFF
>TRBJ2-1|TRBD2|-|TRBV4-1
TGCGCCAGCAGCCAATGGGAGGGGTCCTACAATGAGCAGTTCTTC
CASSQWEGSYNEQFF
>TRBJ2-1|-|-|TRBV6-4
TGTGCCAGCAGTGACGGGGTAGGGAGCCAGAATGAGCAGTTCTTC
CASSDGVGSQNEQFF